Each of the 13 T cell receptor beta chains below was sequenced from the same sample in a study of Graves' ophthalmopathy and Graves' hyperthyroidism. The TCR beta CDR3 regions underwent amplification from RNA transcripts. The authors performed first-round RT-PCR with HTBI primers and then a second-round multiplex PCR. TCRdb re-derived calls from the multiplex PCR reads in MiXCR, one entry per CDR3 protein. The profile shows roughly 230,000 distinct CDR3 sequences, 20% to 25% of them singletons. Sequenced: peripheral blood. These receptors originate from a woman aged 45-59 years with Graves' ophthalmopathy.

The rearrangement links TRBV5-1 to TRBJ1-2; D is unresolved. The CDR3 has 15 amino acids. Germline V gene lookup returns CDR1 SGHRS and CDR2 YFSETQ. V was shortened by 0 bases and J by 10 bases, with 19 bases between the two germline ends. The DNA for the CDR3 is TGCGCCAGCAGCTTGGCCATGGAGCAGCTGCAAGACTACACCTTC. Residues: CASSLAMEQLQDYTF.

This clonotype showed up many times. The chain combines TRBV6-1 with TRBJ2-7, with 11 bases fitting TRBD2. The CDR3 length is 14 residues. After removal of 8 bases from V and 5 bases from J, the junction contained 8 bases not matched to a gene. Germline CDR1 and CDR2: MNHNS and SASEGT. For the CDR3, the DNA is TGTGCCAGCCACGTGACTAGCGGGACCCACGAGCAGTACTTC. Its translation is CASHVTSGTHEQYF.

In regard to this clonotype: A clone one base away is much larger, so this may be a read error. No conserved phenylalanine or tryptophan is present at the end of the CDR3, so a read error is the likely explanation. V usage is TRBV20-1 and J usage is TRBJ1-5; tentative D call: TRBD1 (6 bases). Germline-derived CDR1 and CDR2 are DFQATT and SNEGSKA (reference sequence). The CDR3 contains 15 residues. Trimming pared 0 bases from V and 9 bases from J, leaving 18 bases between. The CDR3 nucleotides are TGCAGTGCTAGAGAAGGGGGGCAGGGCCCTGGGCCCCAGCATCTT. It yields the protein CSAREGGQGPGPQHL.

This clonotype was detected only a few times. Here the CDR3 DNA reads TGCGCCAGCAGTTATTCGGCGGGAGTAGCGAACACCGGGGAGCTGTTTTTT. It specifies CASSYSAGVANTGELFF. The rearrangement joins TRBV5-1 to TRBJ2-2; 7 bases fit TRBD2. Germline CDR1 reads SGHRS; CDR2 reads YFSETQ. The ends lost 5 bases at V and 0 bases at J; junction bases unmatched: 10. The CDR3 loop spans 17 amino acids.

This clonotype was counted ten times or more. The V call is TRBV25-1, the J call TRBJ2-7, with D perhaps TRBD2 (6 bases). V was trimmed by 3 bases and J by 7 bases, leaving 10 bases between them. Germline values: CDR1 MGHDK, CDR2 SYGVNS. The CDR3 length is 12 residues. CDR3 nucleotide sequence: TGTGCCAGCAGTGACGGGAGCTTTGAGCAGTACTTC. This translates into CASSDGSFEQYF.

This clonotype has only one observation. CDR3 region: CASSLSHRPDSNQPQHF. CDR3 nucleotides: TGTGCCAGTAGCCTCTCACATCGGCCCGATAGCAATCAGCCCCAGCATTTT. The V call is TRBV19, the J call TRBJ1-5, with D unresolved. Between the trimmed V and J ends, which lost 6 bases and 0 bases, there was a span of 18 bases. Germline CDR1 and CDR2: LNHDA and SQIVND (reference sequence). The CDR3 has 17 amino acids.

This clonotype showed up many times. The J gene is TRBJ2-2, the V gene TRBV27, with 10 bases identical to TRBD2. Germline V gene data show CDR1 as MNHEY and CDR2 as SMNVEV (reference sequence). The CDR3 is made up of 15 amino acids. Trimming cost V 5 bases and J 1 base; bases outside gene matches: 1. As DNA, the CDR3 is TGTGCCAGCAGTAGACTAGCGGGGAACACCGGGGAGCTGTTTTTT. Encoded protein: CASSRLAGNTGELFF.

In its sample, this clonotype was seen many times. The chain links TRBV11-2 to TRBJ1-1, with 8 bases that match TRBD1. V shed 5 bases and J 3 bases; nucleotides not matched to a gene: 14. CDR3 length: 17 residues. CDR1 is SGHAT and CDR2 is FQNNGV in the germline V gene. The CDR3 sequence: CASSPTLGQGRYTEAFF. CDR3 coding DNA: TGTGCCAGCAGCCCCACCCTCGGACAGGGTAGGTACACTGAAGCTTTCTTT.

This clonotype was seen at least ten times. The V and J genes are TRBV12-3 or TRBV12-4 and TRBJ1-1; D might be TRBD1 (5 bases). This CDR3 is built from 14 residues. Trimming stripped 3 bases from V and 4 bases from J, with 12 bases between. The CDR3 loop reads CASSLGGGFTEAFF. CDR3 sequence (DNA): TGTGCCAGCAGTTTGGGTGGGGGGTTCACTGAAGCTTTCTTT.

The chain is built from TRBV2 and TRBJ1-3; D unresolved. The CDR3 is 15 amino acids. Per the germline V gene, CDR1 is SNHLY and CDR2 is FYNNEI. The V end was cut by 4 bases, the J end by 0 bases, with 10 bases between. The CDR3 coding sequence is TGTGCCAGCAGTGTTCAGGCCCACTCTGGAAACACCATATATTTT. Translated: CASSVQAHSGNTIYF.

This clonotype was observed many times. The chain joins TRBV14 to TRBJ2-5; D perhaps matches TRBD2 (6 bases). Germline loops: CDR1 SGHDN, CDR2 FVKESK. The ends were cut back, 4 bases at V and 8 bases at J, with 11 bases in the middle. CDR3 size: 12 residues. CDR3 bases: TGTGCCAGCAGCCCCTCCGGACTAACCCAGTACTTC. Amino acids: CASSPSGLTQYF.

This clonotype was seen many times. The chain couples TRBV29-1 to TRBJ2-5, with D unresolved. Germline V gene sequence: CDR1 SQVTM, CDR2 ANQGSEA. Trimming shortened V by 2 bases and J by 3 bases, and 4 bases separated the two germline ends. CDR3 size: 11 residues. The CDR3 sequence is CSVERKETQYF. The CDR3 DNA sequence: TGCAGCGTTGAAAGGAAAGAGACCCAGTACTTC.

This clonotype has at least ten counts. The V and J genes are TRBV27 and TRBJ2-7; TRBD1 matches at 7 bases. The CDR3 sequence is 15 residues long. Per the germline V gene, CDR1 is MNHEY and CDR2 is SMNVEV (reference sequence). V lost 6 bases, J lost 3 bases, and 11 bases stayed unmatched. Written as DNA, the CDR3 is TGTGCCAGCAGGCTTAAACAGGGGCACGTCTACGAGCAGTACTTC. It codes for CASRLKQGHVYEQYF.